This TCR beta chain was captured in a study of technical replicates of blood from several donors. Sequencing used immunoSEQ multiplex PCR; TCRdb keeps in-frame clones, though not all of them. This sample carries 95,000 to 100,000 clones, 95% to 96% of them seen once, and the ten largest clones take approximately 0.2%. There are 15 residues in the CDR3. V lost 5 bases to trimming and J lost 14 bases; unmatched junction nucleotides: 14. Germline-derived CDR1 and CDR2 are SNHLY and FYNNEI. V is TRBV2 and J is TRBJ2-1; 11 bases fit TRBD2. This receptor was identified in a human donor in good health. The sample taken for sequencing was T cells isolated from PBMCs. In DNA form, the CDR3 reads TGTGCCAGCAGTACCAGGGGTAGCGGGGGGGCCGTGGAGTTCTTC. Translated: CASSTRGSGGAVEFF.